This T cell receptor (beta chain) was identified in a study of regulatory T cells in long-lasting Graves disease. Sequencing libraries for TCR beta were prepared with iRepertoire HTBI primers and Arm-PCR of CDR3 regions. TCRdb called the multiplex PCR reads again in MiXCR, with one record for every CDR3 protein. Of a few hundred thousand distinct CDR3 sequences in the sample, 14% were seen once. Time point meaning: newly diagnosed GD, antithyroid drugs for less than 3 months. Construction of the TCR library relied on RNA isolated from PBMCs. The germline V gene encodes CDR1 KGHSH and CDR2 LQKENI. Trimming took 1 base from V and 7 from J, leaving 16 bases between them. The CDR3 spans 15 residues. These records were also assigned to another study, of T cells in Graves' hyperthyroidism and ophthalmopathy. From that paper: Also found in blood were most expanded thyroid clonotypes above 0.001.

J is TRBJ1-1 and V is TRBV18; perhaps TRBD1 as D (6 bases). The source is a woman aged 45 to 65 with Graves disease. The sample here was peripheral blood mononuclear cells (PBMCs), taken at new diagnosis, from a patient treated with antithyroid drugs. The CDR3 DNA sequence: TGTGCCAGCTCACCACAGGGGGTTGCTAATGATGAAGCTTTCTTT. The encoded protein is CASSPQGVANDEAFF.